This T cell receptor beta chain was obtained from a study of control samples from healthy donors and cancer patients. TCRdb's table, derived via immunoSEQ multiplex PCR, lists solely in-frame clones and lacks some. Here the sample spans 110,000 or so clones, 85% to 90% being singletons. Germline V gives CDR1 LNHDA, CDR2 SQIVND (reference sequence). The V and J ends lost 5 bases and 2 bases respectively, with 9 bases between them. This CDR3 contains 13 residues. Sequenced sample: blood. The sequence came from a woman in her forties or fifties in good health. The chain carries TRBV19 and TRBJ2-5; possibly TRBD2 for D (6 bases). The CDR3 region is CASSWGDQETQYF. In nucleotides, the CDR3 is TGTGCCAGTAGTTGGGGGGATCAAGAGACCCAGTACTTC.